This TCR beta chain was retrieved from a study of blood T cell repertoires in COVID-19. Across the study: Donors in the United States, Italy and Spain gave samples during acute or convalescent COVID-19.

CDR1 and CDR2 (germline): MDHEN, SYDVKM. CDR3 size: 12 residues. V lost 5 bases and J lost 0, with 5 bases in between. Method: immunoSEQ multiplex PCR; TCRdb's copy keeps in-frame clones and lacks some. The sample carries hundreds of thousands of clones, approximately 87% recorded once. This TCR came from a woman between 40 and 55 years old who had recovered from COVID-19. Material for sequencing was peripheral blood. The chain recombines TRBV28 with TRBJ2-7; D remains unclear. The CDR3 DNA sequence: TGTGCCAGCAGTCCGAGCTCCTACGAGCAGTACTTC. Residues: CASSPSSYEQYF.